The rows below give T cell receptor beta chains drawn from one sample of a study of shared clonotypes between healthy human individuals. Method: immunoSEQ multiplex PCR; TCRdb's copy keeps in-frame clones and lacks some. Of millions of clones detected, approximately 95% appear once; the ten largest clones hold more than 0.1%. Sequenced material: naive CD4+ T cells sorted from blood. These receptors all come from a man younger than 35 in good health. The CDR3 runs from the conserved cysteine through the conserved F or W. The D gene is left open where the match is weak. Where a row states a size, it is once, few, many or the class of an expanded clone; other rows omit it.

clone_size	d_call	j_call	v_call	cdr3_nt	cdr3_aa
once	NA	TRBJ2-7	TRBV19	TGTGCCAGTAGTACGACTCCTAGCGGGACAGGGTACTACGAGCAGTACTTC	CASSTTPSGTGYYEQYF
NA	NA	TRBJ1-1	TRBV5-1	TGCGCCAGCAGCTCGGATGCAGCGAACACTGAAGCTTTCTTT	CASSSDAANTEAFF
NA	NA	TRBJ1-2	TRBV28	TGTGCCAGCAGTTCCCTTAGCACAGGGCTTACGAACTATGGCTACACCTTC	CASSSLSTGLTNYGYTF
NA	NA	TRBJ1-5	TRBV7-3	TGTGCCAGCAGCTTGGAAAGCCAGGGCCATCAGCCCCAGCATTTT	CASSLESQGHQPQHF
NA	TRBD1	TRBJ1-2	TRBV28	TGTGCCAGCAGTTTTCTGGACAGGGACCTTGGCTACACCTTC	CASSFLDRDLGYTF
NA	NA	TRBJ2-3	TRBV7-2	TGTGCCAGCAGCTTTAGACGTTACACAGATACGCAGTATTTT	CASSFRRYTDTQYF
NA	NA	TRBJ2-3	TRBV30	TGTGCCTGCCGCAGGGGGGGCACAGATACGCAGTATTTT	CACRRGGTDTQYF
NA	NA	TRBJ1-6	TRBV27	TGTGCCAGCAGCTTGACGTTGGTTAACTATAATTCACCCCTCCACTTT	CASSLTLVNYNSPLHF
NA	TRBD2	TRBJ2-1	TRBV6-1	TGTGCCAGCAGGGGGCGGGAGACCTACAATGAGCAGTTCTTC	CASRGRETYNEQFF
NA	NA	TRBJ1-2	TRBV6-6	TGTGCCAGCAGTGCCCCGGGCAGGGACTATGGCTACACCTTC	CASSAPGRDYGYTF
NA	TRBD2	TRBJ2-7	TRBV10-2	TGCGCCAGCAGTGTCACTAGCGGGGTGATCTACGAGCAGTACTTC	CASSVTSGVIYEQYF
once	NA	TRBJ1-1	TRBV5-4	TGTGCCAGCAGCTTACCGGGGCGGCAGGGAGGAACTGAAGCTTTCTTT	CASSLPGRQGGTEAFF
NA	TRBD2	TRBJ2-3	TRBV7-2	TGTGCCAGCAGCTTAGTAGCGGGACGAGCAGATACGCAGTATTTT	CASSLVAGRADTQYF
NA	TRBD2	TRBJ2-1	TRBV5-1	TGCGCCAGCAGCTTGGGCCGGAGGGTAGCGGGAGGGCCCAATGAGCAGTTCTTC	CASSLGRRVAGGPNEQFF
NA	TRBD1	TRBJ1-4	TRBV18	TGTGCCAGCTCATCGACAGGGGTAACTAATGAAAAACTGTTTTTT	CASSSTGVTNEKLFF
NA	NA	TRBJ2-1	TRBV12-5	TGTGCTAGTGGTTTGGTACTAGCAAAAACTATAGATGAGCAGTTCTTC	CASGLVLAKTIDEQFF
NA	TRBD1	TRBJ1-2	TRBV6-6	TGTGCCAGCAGAGAACAACCCGGGGACAGGGACTATGGCTACACCTTC	CASREQPGDRDYGYTF
NA	NA	TRBJ2-7	TRBV27	TGTGCCAGCAGTCGCCTGGGACTGGGATCCTACGAGCAGTACTTC	CASSRLGLGSYEQYF
NA	TRBD1	TRBJ1-2	TRBV10-3	TGTGCCATCACCGCCGGGACAGGGGAGAACTATGGCTACACCTTC	CAITAGTGENYGYTF
NA	NA	TRBJ2-1	TRBV11-1	TGTGCCAGCAGCTTAGACGGACACAATGAGCAGTTCTTC	CASSLDGHNEQFF
NA	TRBD2	TRBJ2-2	TRBV10-3	TGTGCCACCACGGGGGCTAGCGGGGGCACGAACACCGGGGAGCTGTTTTTT	CATTGASGGTNTGELFF